This is a list of T cell receptor beta chains from one sample in a study of blood T cell repertoires in COVID-19. Generated by immunoSEQ multiplex PCR, the TCRdb table keeps only in-frame clones and is missing some. Counted here are 75,000 to 80,000 clones, approximately 90% occurring once; the ten biggest clones make up 9.1%. Sequences were obtained from peripheral blood. The receptors were gathered from a human donor in a cohort sampled during active COVID-19. The conserved cysteine and the conserved F or W are not part of the CDR3 here. Each record gives: V gene, D gene, clone size, CDR3 protein. The D gene is left open where the match is weak. Part of the rows lack a size; the others show once, few, many or a class for expanded clones.

v_gene: TRBV28
d_gene: -
abundance: -
CDR3aa: ASSLQGYGYT

v_gene: TRBV5-8
d_gene: -
abundance: -
CDR3aa: ASSTRTGLPEAF

v_gene: TRBV3-1/TRBV3-2
d_gene: -
abundance: -
CDR3aa: ASSQDRGKGGYT

v_gene: TRBV18
d_gene: -
abundance: -
CDR3aa: ASSPREVHSSGNTIY

v_gene: TRBV4-1
d_gene: TRBD1
abundance: -
CDR3aa: ASSLEDRVGQPQH

v_gene: TRBV7-2
d_gene: -
abundance: -
CDR3aa: ASSFGQVNQPQH

v_gene: TRBV7-3
d_gene: TRBD2
abundance: -
CDR3aa: ASSPIRRAGGALGELF

v_gene: TRBV24-1
d_gene: -
abundance: -
CDR3aa: ATSSSYRTDTQY

v_gene: TRBV27
d_gene: -
abundance: -
CDR3aa: ASSLSGRQFNYGYT

v_gene: TRBV3-1/TRBV3-2
d_gene: TRBD1
abundance: -
CDR3aa: ASSLVQGEGWVAF

v_gene: TRBV27
d_gene: TRBD1
abundance: -
CDR3aa: ASSSGQVAGGYT

v_gene: TRBV9
d_gene: TRBD1
abundance: -
CDR3aa: ASSVGDRLNTEAF

v_gene: TRBV9
d_gene: TRBD2
abundance: once
CDR3aa: ASSASPHLTSGGRIRETQY

v_gene: TRBV5-4
d_gene: -
abundance: -
CDR3aa: ASSFGRLGEQF

v_gene: TRBV30
d_gene: -
abundance: -
CDR3aa: AWSPDGSSRKY

v_gene: TRBV7-9
d_gene: TRBD1
abundance: -
CDR3aa: ASSLGDRAVLLH

v_gene: TRBV29-1
d_gene: TRBD1
abundance: -
CDR3aa: SVEGLVRGNYGYT

v_gene: TRBV5-1
d_gene: -
abundance: -
CDR3aa: ASSSGANEKLF

v_gene: TRBV28
d_gene: TRBD1
abundance: -
CDR3aa: ASSLRTGNPYRPSQTFYEQY

v_gene: TRBV7-3
d_gene: -
abundance: -
CDR3aa: ASSSTLQGGTQY

v_gene: TRBV5-1
d_gene: -
abundance: few
CDR3aa: ASSPSGTGELF

v_gene: TRBV10-3
d_gene: TRBD1
abundance: few
CDR3aa: AVGQGGGQY

v_gene: TRBV10-2
d_gene: -
abundance: -
CDR3aa: ASSELGGEETQY

v_gene: TRBV4-1
d_gene: -
abundance: -
CDR3aa: ASSQDPGVLQETQY

v_gene: TRBV19
d_gene: TRBD2
abundance: -
CDR3aa: ASRGTSGNTGELF

v_gene: TRBV5-1
d_gene: TRBD2
abundance: -
CDR3aa: ASSLVPGGSETQY

v_gene: TRBV3-1/TRBV3-2
d_gene: -
abundance: -
CDR3aa: ASSLTGNTYNEQF

v_gene: TRBV6-4
d_gene: TRBD2
abundance: -
CDR3aa: ASSDAGGNTGELF

v_gene: TRBV19
d_gene: -
abundance: -
CDR3aa: ASSNPNVGAAQETQY

v_gene: TRBV5-1
d_gene: TRBD1
abundance: -
CDR3aa: ASSLGQGASTNEQF

v_gene: TRBV5-1
d_gene: TRBD2
abundance: -
CDR3aa: ASSSEWTRLSSYNEQF

v_gene: TRBV6-5
d_gene: -
abundance: -
CDR3aa: ASRTTETSYNEQF

v_gene: TRBV25-1
d_gene: TRBD1
abundance: once
CDR3aa: ASSEYLGTGGGRNEQF

v_gene: TRBV9
d_gene: -
abundance: once
CDR3aa: ASSVGGMNTEAF

v_gene: TRBV9
d_gene: -
abundance: -
CDR3aa: ASSVYSSTQVDGYT

v_gene: TRBV3-1/TRBV3-2
d_gene: -
abundance: -
CDR3aa: ASSQVRGTQY

v_gene: TRBV7-2
d_gene: -
abundance: -
CDR3aa: ASSLEGISGANVLT

v_gene: TRBV14
d_gene: -
abundance: -
CDR3aa: ASSQDRLGSFYNEQF

v_gene: TRBV19
d_gene: -
abundance: -
CDR3aa: ASSRGGLDQPQH

v_gene: TRBV11-2
d_gene: TRBD1
abundance: few
CDR3aa: ASSPDRGQPQH

v_gene: TRBV7-2
d_gene: -
abundance: -
CDR3aa: ASSFPPDNEKLF

v_gene: TRBV5-4
d_gene: TRBD1
abundance: -
CDR3aa: ASSLGQGSWNSPLH

v_gene: TRBV30
d_gene: -
abundance: -
CDR3aa: AWEGHSGNTEAF

v_gene: TRBV28
d_gene: TRBD1
abundance: -
CDR3aa: ASSPGTGSYGYT

v_gene: TRBV28
d_gene: -
abundance: -
CDR3aa: ASSPPGTPTYEQY

v_gene: TRBV6-5
d_gene: -
abundance: few
CDR3aa: ASSSRVNGYT

v_gene: TRBV28
d_gene: -
abundance: -
CDR3aa: ASSLYVGFTYNEQF

v_gene: TRBV19
d_gene: TRBD1
abundance: -
CDR3aa: ASILDRRTEAF

v_gene: TRBV6-4
d_gene: -
abundance: -
CDR3aa: ASSSTGEDTEAF

v_gene: TRBV3-1/TRBV3-2
d_gene: TRBD2
abundance: -
CDR3aa: ASSQEWVGGSNEQF

v_gene: TRBV29-1
d_gene: TRBD2
abundance: -
CDR3aa: SGTPGTSGTTPQY

v_gene: TRBV19
d_gene: TRBD1
abundance: -
CDR3aa: ASSPDRMNTEAF

v_gene: TRBV28
d_gene: TRBD1
abundance: -
CDR3aa: ASRGRNRGLGEQY

v_gene: TRBV29-1
d_gene: -
abundance: -
CDR3aa: SVERDNEQF